There are a few counts of the clone carrying this TCR beta chain. Its antigen remains unidentified. TCRdb used MiXCR to reprocess the 5' RACE reads, holding one entry per CDR3 protein. The sample contains approximately 160,000 distinct CDR3 sequences, 7% to 10% of which appear only once. This sample stems from a study of T cells after yellow fever vaccination. Whole-study results and caveats: Subsequent to the booster, the majority of primary-vaccination clones reappeared (around 96% CD4, 88% CD8).

V lost 0 bases to trimming and J lost 7 bases; unmatched junction nucleotides: 4. The CDR3 contains 14 residues. The germline V gene encodes CDR1 SGHKS and CDR2 YYEKEE (reference sequence). The chain is built from TRBV5-5 and TRBJ2-1, with 7 nucleotides matching TRBD1. The sample in question was CD8+ T cells sorted from PBMCs, obtained 45 days after the yellow fever booster vaccination. The source is a man aged 18 to 30 who received the YFV17D yellow fever vaccine. DNA of the CDR3: TGTGCCAGCAGCTTGGCCCCCAGGGGGAATGAGCAGTTCTTC. Its protein product is CASSLAPRGNEQFF.